Given below is one T cell receptor beta chain in context. As yet, its antigen is unknown. At one of its ends the junction is not consistent with the germline gene, which may arise from a read error. CDR1 MDHEN and CDR2 SYDVKM come from the germline V gene. This CDR3 has 15 residues. Vbeta (60) and Jbeta (13) primers were used in the PCR. The data were produced by immunoSEQ multiplex PCR, yet TCRdb's version contains in-frame clones alone and is incomplete. The sample has 130,000 or so clones; 75% are singletons. Healthy bone marrow donors made up the donors. The data derive from a study of cytomegalovirus exposure and HLA in healthy donors. General study points: Cytomegalovirus association was listed for 164 TCR beta chains. Clonal expansion was found to be greater in HLA-associated TCR beta chains than in equally common others in a later analysis. In a later analysis, HLA-C alleles had the fewest associated TCRs, DRB1 alleles the most.

The receptor was derived from a woman aged 40 to 55 in good health and CMV-seropositive. The material sequenced was PBMCs. This chain connects TRBV28 to TRBJ1-5, with 7 bases that match TRBD1. The CDR3 DNA follows: TGTGCCAGCAGTTTTCAGGGGGACGGCAATCAGCCCCAGAATTTT. It translates to CASSFQGDGNQPQNF.